The following is a T cell receptor beta chain sequence with its context. Its specific antigen is unknown. Base qualities are not at hand, and no much larger clone is one base apart. Sequences SGHTA (CDR1) and FQGTGA (CDR2) are obtained from the germline V gene. From cysteine to phenylalanine, the CDR3 is 16 amino acids long. The CDR3 DNA has 48 bases and is translated from base 1. The junction shows trimming of 5 bases on V and 6 bases on J, and the gene matches do not reach 16 bases of it. Graves' hyperthyroidism was defined as stable when no progression to ophthalmopathy occurred over 18 months of follow-up. The hyperthyroidism patients were between 18 and 65 years old and newly diagnosed, with a disease duration of less than 2 months. Any patient with an uncontrolled infection, another autoimmune disease, pregnancy or lactation was excluded. Clinical symptoms, serum thyroxine and TRAb, thyroid ultrasound, and orbital computed tomography formed the basis for the diagnoses. Ficoll-Paque density gradient centrifugation was used to isolate PBMCs from around 9.1 ml of fresh peripheral blood. Trizol reagent was used to extract total RNA, and RNA quality was then checked on an Agilent 2100 Bioanalyzer.

TCR beta CDR3 regions were amplified from RNA transcripts. For the first round of RT-PCR on the TCR CDR3, the HTBI primer set was used together with the Qiagen OneStep RT-PCR kit. The libraries were constructed in a second round of multiplex PCR and then size-selected and purified. The libraries were sequenced on an Illumina HiSeq2000 using paired-end 100 bp reads. The source study handled its data this way. SOAPnuke was used to process the raw data, throwing out any read that contained adapters or uncalled bases, had a mean Phred below 15, or lacked an exact constant-primer or identifier match. High-quality paired reads were merged using COPE v1.2.5, and each unique nucleotide sequence was defined as a clonotype. Clonotypes were aligned to IMGT TRBV, TRBD and TRBJ reference segments using MiTCR v1.1. The analysis was restricted to V-J combinations with a frequency above 0.0001, which together covered roughly 99% of the repertoires. A TCS score was defined as the ratio of F50 (clonal expansion) to E x V (chaos), with BLOSUM62-based TCRdist applied between CDR3 peptides within each V-J. Welch's t-statistics and random forest reduced approximately 520 V-J features to 10 to 15, which were used in a naive Bayes classifier (R e1071). The similarity between thyroid and blood repertoires was quantified using the Morisita-Horn index. TCRdb trimmed public reads at Q25 via fastp, called clones via MiXCR and kept in-frame beta chains. Identical CDR3 protein sequences are pooled into one entry, listed with their most common genes and DNA. TCRdb, not the authors, supplied the V and J calls. Within this sample are 750,000 to 950,000 distinct CDR3 sequences, with 35% to 45% of them counted one time only. The ten largest clones take up about 8.9% of the sample.

This entry is derived from a study of T cells in Graves' hyperthyroidism and ophthalmopathy (dated by TCRdb to the late 2010s). The study in broad terms: Peripheral blood samples were taken at the time of initial diagnosis, prior to any treatment. The approximately 100 discovery patients were divided at random into training and test sets in a 7:3 ratio. In addition, the study compared T-cell repertoires in thyroid tissue and in blood from about 6 Graves' hyperthyroidism patients. According to the paper, TCR Vbeta CDR3 sequencing was carried out on 135 peripheral blood samples, which came from fewer than 50 ophthalmopathy, fewer than 80 hyperthyroidism and approximately 17 progressor patients. A discovery cohort of approximately 97 patients, 43 with Graves' ophthalmopathy and under 60 with stable Graves' hyperthyroidism, was used to find distinguishing TCR V-J signatures. Following sampling, methimazole starting at 30 mg daily was given to hyperthyroidism patients, and high-dose intravenous methylprednisolone was given to ophthalmopathy patients. Prospective prediction of ophthalmopathy was tested in an independent validation cohort consisting of under 20 hyperthyroidism patients and over 15 patients who later progressed to ophthalmopathy.

Beyond this particular receptor, the publication reports: In validation, progression to ophthalmopathy was predicted by the model with 70.59% sensitivity and just over 72% specificity, a median of approximately 7.1 months before onset. Ophthalmopathy was separated from stable hyperthyroidism by a 13 V-J signature model, with approximately 90% sensitivity and about 81% specificity obtained in cross-validation and 80%/75% obtained in testing. No statistical method was used to set the sample size in advance, and investigators knew the group allocation. Blood samples also contained most of the expanded thyroid clonotypes (frequency above 0.001), which suggests that blood repertoires may reflect thyroid immune responses.

Sequencing was performed on blood. The TCR comes from a man younger than 35 with Graves' hyperthyroidism. Here the chain combines TRBV7-3 and TRBJ2-7; TRBD1 agrees with 7 junctional bases. The CDR3 corresponds to CASSLTASGTVSEQYF. Here is the DNA: TGTGCCAGCAGCCTTACAGCCTCCGGGACAGTAAGCGAGCAGTACTTC. The full variable domain, completed from the reference TRBV7-3 and TRBJ2-7 proteins outside the CDR3, reads GAGVSQTPSNKVTEKGKYVELRCDPISGHTALYWYRQSLGQGPEFLIYFQGTGAADDSGLPNDRFFAVRPEGSVSTLKIQRTERGDSAVYLCASSLTASGTVSEQYFGPGTRLTVT.